Sequencing of this T cell receptor beta chain was carried out in a study of T cell responses to AZD1222 COVID-19 vaccine. The V gene lost 0 bases and the J gene lost 0 bases, with 11 bases spanning the gap. The germline V gene has CDR1 SGHRS and CDR2 YFSETQ. This CDR3 spans 16 amino acids. TCRdb's copy holds only in-frame clones and misses some; the assay was immunoSEQ multiplex PCR. The profile covers 160,000 or so clones, with about nine tenths appearing a single time and 5.5% to 7% taken by the ten largest. Study-level findings and limits: Scientists sampled the repertoires only once the peak T cell response had passed. The study reported that nearly half of spike-specific TCRs target unmutated variant regions. With two AZD1222 doses given, Spike-specific TCR breadth and depth both rose. Spike-wide coverage was observed for vaccine-associated CD4 TCRs, with dominant responses at 160-218 and 743-854.

On this clone: Its antigen remains unknown.

This chain joins TRBV5-1 and TRBJ2-3, with D perhaps TRBD2 (6 bases). The receptor comes from an adult who had recovered from COVID-19. Sequenced here: peripheral blood, sampled after recovery from COVID-19. The CDR3, as DNA: TGCGCCAGCAGCTTGGTCCTCGGGGGTAGCACAGATACGCAGTATTTT. It yields the protein CASSLVLGGSTDTQYF.